This is a list of T cell receptor beta chains from one sample in a study of T cells after yellow fever vaccination. TCRdb re-called the 5' RACE reads with MiXCR, one entry per CDR3 protein. The sample has roughly 120,000 distinct CDR3 sequences; roughly 6.7% are singletons. Sequences were derived from CD4+ T cells sorted from PBMCs, sampled 10 to 11 days after the first yellow fever vaccination. The receptors come from a young man who received the YFV17D yellow fever vaccine. CDR3s include the opening cysteine and the closing phenylalanine or tryptophan. D genes are given only for firm matches. Part of the rows lack a size; the others show once, few, many or a class for expanded clones.

TGTGCCAGCAGTTTCCTCGGGACAGGGATTGGGTACGAGCAGTACTTC	CASSFLGTGIGYEQYF	TRBV6-5	TRBJ2-7	TRBD1	many
TGCGCCAGCAGCCTAGAGACAGGTCCGCGGGCTTTCTTT	CASSLETGPRAFF	TRBV5-1	TRBJ1-1	NA	many
TGCAGTGCTAGCGGTGGGGGGGGCTATTCCAACAATGAGCAGTTCTTC	CSASGGGGYSNNEQFF	TRBV20-1	TRBJ2-1	NA	many
TGTGCCTGGGGGACTAGCGGGGAGACTCGCTACAATGAGCAGTTCTTC	CAWGTSGETRYNEQFF	TRBV25-1	TRBJ2-1	TRBD2	many
TGTGCCAGCGGACTACAGGGGGCTGCGGGTGAGCAGTACTTC	CASGLQGAAGEQYF	TRBV27	TRBJ2-7	TRBD1	NA
TGTGCCATCAGGGCTACGGGAGGGGGCACAGATACGCAGTATTTT	CAIRATGGGTDTQYF	TRBV10-3	TRBJ2-3	TRBD2	many
TGTGCCAGCTCAGGGACTAGGACATACAATGAGCAGTTCTTC	CASSGTRTYNEQFF	TRBV18	TRBJ2-1	TRBD2	many
TGTGCCACCCAGACGGGGGTAGCGGGGGGACCCTACAATGAGCAGTTCTTC	CATQTGVAGGPYNEQFF	TRBV24-1	TRBJ2-1	TRBD2	many
TGTGCCAGCAGCTTAAAAACTCCCTACGAGCAGTACTTC	CASSLKTPYEQYF	TRBV7-2	TRBJ2-7	NA	many
TGCGCCAGCAGCATCGCGGGGGCTGGGGAGACCCAGTACTTC	CASSIAGAGETQYF	TRBV5-1	TRBJ2-5	NA	few
TGTGCCAGCAGTTACCCTCCCGGACAGGGGGACTATGGCTACACCTTC	CASSYPPGQGDYGYTF	TRBV6-5	TRBJ1-2	TRBD1	many
TGTGCCATCAGGACTTCAGGTACTGAAGCTTTCTTT	CAIRTSGTEAFF	TRBV10-3	TRBJ1-1	NA	many
TGTGCCAGCAGCCCTGGGACAGCATCGGTGGGCACCATATATTTT	CASSPGTASVGTIYF	TRBV7-2	TRBJ1-3	TRBD1	NA
TGTGCCAGCAGTTATTGGGAGAAAGATACGCAGTATTTT	CASSYWEKDTQYF	TRBV6-2/TRBV6-3	TRBJ2-3	NA	many
TGCGCCAGCAGCTCCCTCCCGGGACAGATGAACACTGAAGCTTTCTTT	CASSSLPGQMNTEAFF	TRBV5-1	TRBJ1-1	TRBD1	many
TGTGCCAGCAGTTACGGAAGGGGACGCGCGAATTCACCCCTCCACTTT	CASSYGRGRANSPLHF	TRBV6-5	TRBJ1-6	NA	many
TGTGCCAGCGAAGGAGCGAATGAAAAACTGTTTTTT	CASEGANEKLFF	TRBV2	TRBJ1-4	NA	many
TGTGCCAGCAGGGGACCCCGGGGCACAGATACGCAGTATTTT	CASRGPRGTDTQYF	TRBV12-3/TRBV12-4	TRBJ2-3	NA	many
TGTGCCAGCAGCCAAGGGCCAAATCAGCCCCAGCATTTT	CASSQGPNQPQHF	TRBV3-1	TRBJ1-5	NA	many
TGCAGTGCTAGAGACAGGGGGGCTTCACCCCTCCACTTT	CSARDRGASPLHF	TRBV20-1	TRBJ1-6	TRBD1	many
TGTGCCAGCAGCTCCTCAGGTCGGGACCGCGGGGGCCCCTCCGAGTACTTC	CASSSSGRDRGGPSEYF	TRBV7-2	TRBJ2-7	NA	NA
TGCAGCGTTCGCGACGGAGCTGGAAACACCATATATTTT	CSVRDGAGNTIYF	TRBV29-1	TRBJ1-3	NA	many
TGCGCCAGCAGCCCATTGCCGGGGCAGGGGGGCACCGGGGAGCTGTTTTTT	CASSPLPGQGGTGELFF	TRBV4-3	TRBJ2-2	NA	many
TGTGCCACCAGTGATGCTCGTCTAGCTTCAGATACGCAGTATTTT	CATSDARLASDTQYF	TRBV24-1	TRBJ2-3	NA	many
TGTGCCAGCAGCTTAAACGAGGGCATTCTCCATTCACCCCTCCACTTT	CASSLNEGILHSPLHF	TRBV7-2	TRBJ1-6	NA	many
TGTGCCAGCAGCTTGGACCCGGCGGGCGAGACCCAGTACTTC	CASSLDPAGETQYF	TRBV5-4	TRBJ2-5	NA	many
TGCAGTGCTAGAGATGACAGGAAGACCTACGAGCAGTACTTC	CSARDDRKTYEQYF	TRBV20-1	TRBJ2-7	NA	few
TGCGCCAGCAGCCCGTCGGCCGGGGGGGCCAACGTCCTGACTTTC	CASSPSAGGANVLTF	TRBV5-1	TRBJ2-6	NA	many
TGTGCCAGCAGCTCGACAGGGGATCGTGCAGATACGCAGTATTTT	CASSSTGDRADTQYF	TRBV7-2	TRBJ2-3	TRBD1	NA
TGCGCCAGCAGCCAGGAAAGACAGGCTCATAACTATGGCTACACCTTC	CASSQERQAHNYGYTF	TRBV4-3	TRBJ1-2	NA	many
TGTGCCAGCAGTCGCGGGGGGGCAGGCGGGGAGCTGTTTTTT	CASSRGGAGGELFF	TRBV6-1	TRBJ2-2	TRBD2	many
TGCGCCAGCTCCCTCGGTGGGGGGGACCCGACCACTGAAGCTTTCTTT	CASSLGGGDPTTEAFF	TRBV4-3	TRBJ1-1	NA	NA
TGTGCCAGCGAAGCGGGGGGGACCACAGATACGCAGTATTTT	CASEAGGTTDTQYF	TRBV10-3	TRBJ2-3	TRBD2	many
TGTGCCAGCAGTTCACTAGCGGGGGGGCTTCATGAGCAGTTCTTC	CASSSLAGGLHEQFF	TRBV5-4	TRBJ2-1	TRBD2	NA
TGCAGTGCCAGGGTGGACTATGGCTACACCTTC	CSARVDYGYTF	TRBV20-1	TRBJ1-2	NA	many
TGTGCCAGCAGTAAAGGGGCAGCCCAAGAGACCCAGTACTTC	CASSKGAAQETQYF	TRBV2	TRBJ2-5	NA	many
TGTGCCTGGAGTGTTTTCCACGAGCAGTACTTC	CAWSVFHEQYF	TRBV30	TRBJ2-7	NA	many
TGTGCCAGCACCCCCCGGACGGGAGAGGAGACCCAGTACTTC	CASTPRTGEETQYF	TRBV3-1	TRBJ2-5	NA	few
TGTGCCAGCAGTTTGGAGGGCCGTTATGGCTACACCTTC	CASSLEGRYGYTF	TRBV12-3/TRBV12-4	TRBJ1-2	NA	many
TGCGCCAGCAGCTTGTTAGGGGGAACTGAAGCTTTCTTT	CASSLLGGTEAFF	TRBV5-1	TRBJ1-1	NA	many
TGCGCCAGCAGCCCCCGTACGGGGGGCCGTGGAAACACCATATATTTT	CASSPRTGGRGNTIYF	TRBV4-3	TRBJ1-3	NA	few
TGTGCCAGCAGCCAATCGACAGTTCGGCTGGGAGAGACCCAGTACTTC	CASSQSTVRLGETQYF	TRBV4-2	TRBJ2-5	NA	many
TGCAGTGCTAGAGGATCGGGACAAAGCACAGATACGCAGTATTTT	CSARGSGQSTDTQYF	TRBV20-1	TRBJ2-3	NA	many